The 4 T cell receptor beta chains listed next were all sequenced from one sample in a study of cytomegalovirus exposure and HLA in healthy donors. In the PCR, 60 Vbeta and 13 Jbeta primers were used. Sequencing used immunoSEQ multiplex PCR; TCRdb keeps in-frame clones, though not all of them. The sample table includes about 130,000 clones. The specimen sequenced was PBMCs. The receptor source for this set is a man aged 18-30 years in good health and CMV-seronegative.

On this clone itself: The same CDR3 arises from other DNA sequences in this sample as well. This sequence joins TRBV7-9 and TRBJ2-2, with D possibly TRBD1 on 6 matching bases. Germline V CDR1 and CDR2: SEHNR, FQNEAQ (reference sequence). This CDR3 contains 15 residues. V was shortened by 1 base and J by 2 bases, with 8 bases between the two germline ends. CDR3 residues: CASSLGQANTGELFF. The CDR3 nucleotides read TGTGCCAGCAGCTTAGGACAGGCAAACACCGGGGAGCTGTTTTTT. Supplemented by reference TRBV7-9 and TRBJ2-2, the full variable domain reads DTGVSQNPRHKITKRGQNVTFRCDPISEHNRLYWYRQTLGQGPEFLTYFQNEAQLEKSRLLSDRFSAERPKGSFSTLEIQRTEQGDSAMYLCASSLGQANTGELFFGEGSRLTVL.

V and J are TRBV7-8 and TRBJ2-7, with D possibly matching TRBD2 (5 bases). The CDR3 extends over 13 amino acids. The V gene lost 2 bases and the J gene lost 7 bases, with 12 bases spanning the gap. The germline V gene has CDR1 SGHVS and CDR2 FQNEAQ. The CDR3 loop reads CASSLLSVAEQYF. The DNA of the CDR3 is TGTGCCAGCAGCTTATTGTCGGTAGCGGAGCAGTACTTC.

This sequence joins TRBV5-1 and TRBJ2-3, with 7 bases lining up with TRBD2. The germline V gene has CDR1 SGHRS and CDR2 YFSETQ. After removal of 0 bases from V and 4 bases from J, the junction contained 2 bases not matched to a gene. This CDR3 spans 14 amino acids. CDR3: CASSLARGADTQYF. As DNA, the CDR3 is TGCGCCAGCAGCTTGGCCCGGGGGGCAGATACGCAGTATTTT.

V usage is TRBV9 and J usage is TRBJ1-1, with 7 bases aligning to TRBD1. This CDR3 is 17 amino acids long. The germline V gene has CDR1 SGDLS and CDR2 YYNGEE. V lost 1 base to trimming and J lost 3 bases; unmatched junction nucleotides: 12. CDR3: CASSVLTGLLRDTEAFF. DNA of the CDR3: TGTGCCAGCAGCGTACTGACAGGGCTTTTAAGGGACACTGAAGCTTTCTTT.